This entry lists 10 T cell receptor beta chains sequenced from one sample in a study of blood T cell repertoires in COVID-19. Repertoires were generated with immunoSEQ multiplex PCR, while TCRdb's copy carries only in-frame clones and drops some. The table lists tens of thousands of clones, over 90% of them singletons. Input material: peripheral blood. Receptor source: a man aged 50 to 59 with active COVID-19.

The count of this clone is one. The chain joins TRBV7-9 to TRBJ1-1, with 10 bases lining up with TRBD1. Germline V gene data show CDR1 as SEHNR and CDR2 as FQNEAQ (reference sequence). The CDR3 sequence is 12 residues long. V shed 3 bases, J shed 10 bases, and the junction held 2 bases outside the gene matches. CDR3 in amino acids: CASSFRDRGAFF. Written as DNA, the CDR3 is TGTGCCAGCAGCTTCCGGGACAGGGGAGCTTTCTTT.

V usage is TRBV18 and J usage is TRBJ1-2; D perhaps matches TRBD1 (5 bases). The CDR3 covers 14 residues. Germline CDR1 reads KGHSH; CDR2 reads LQKENI. The ends were cut back, 3 bases at V and 2 bases at J, with 10 bases in the middle. The DNA of the CDR3 is TGTGCCAGCTCACCCAAACAGGAAAACTATGGCTACACCTTC. It yields the protein CASSPKQENYGYTF.

V gene TRBV7-2 combines with J gene TRBJ2-7; D might be TRBD1 (6 bases). V shed 5 bases and J shed 0 bases, with 20 bases lying between them. Germline CDR1 is SGHTA and CDR2 is FQGNSA. CDR3 length: 17 amino acids. Written as DNA, the CDR3 is TGTGCCAGCAGCAGACGACACAGGGCTCTAGACTCCTACGAGCAGTACTTC. As protein: CASSRRHRALDSYEQYF.

The chain has TRBV27 and TRBJ1-1; possible D gene TRBD1, 5 bases. Germline V lookup: CDR1 MNHEY, CDR2 SMNVEV (reference sequence). V was cut by 5 bases and J by 0 bases, with 13 bases left in between. The CDR3 extends over 15 amino acids. The CDR3 protein is CASSPSTDMNTEAFF. CDR3 nucleotides: TGTGCCAGCAGTCCGTCGACAGATATGAACACTGAAGCTTTCTTT.

V gene TRBV5-1 combines with J gene TRBJ1-6, with D perhaps matching TRBD1 (6 bases). V dropped 2 bases and J dropped 12 bases, with 15 bases sitting between them. Germline values: CDR1 SGHRS, CDR2 YFSETQ. The CDR3 has 14 amino acids. CDR3 sequence (DNA): TGCGCCAGCAGCTTCGGGACACGGGACGAACCCCTCCACTTT. It is translated as CASSFGTRDEPLHF.

J is TRBJ2-7 and V is TRBV27, with TRBD2 matching over 16 bases. The CDR3 is made up of 16 amino acids. V gave up 6 bases and J gave up 0 bases; unmatched junction bases: 2. The germline gives CDR1 MNHEY, CDR2 SMNVEV (reference sequence). This CDR3 is CASRGLAGGFSYEQYF. The CDR3 DNA is TGTGCCAGCAGGGGACTAGCGGGGGGGTTCTCCTACGAGCAGTACTTC.

The chain carries TRBV7-9 and TRBJ1-2; 7 nucleotides align to TRBD1. From germline, CDR1 is SEHNR and CDR2 FQNEAQ (reference sequence). The V and J ends lost 5 bases and 5 bases, in that order; junction bases with no gene match: 5. The CDR3 sequence is 13 residues long. CDR3 protein: CASSPRQGYGYTF. The DNA for the CDR3 is TGTGCCAGCAGCCCTCGACAGGGTTATGGCTACACCTTC.

This clone was seen a handful of times. The chain carries TRBV3-1 (or the pseudogene TRBV3-2) and TRBJ1-6; D possibly corresponds to TRBD1 (5 bases). V lost 6 bases to trimming and J lost 0 bases, with 9 bases between them. The CDR3 is 15 residues long. Per germline, CDR1 LGHDT and CDR2 YNNKEL (reference sequence). CDR3 residues: CASRKDNSYNSPLHF. The CDR3 bases are TGTGCCAGCAGGAAGGACAACTCCTATAATTCACCCCTCCACTTT.

This clone was seen a single time. The genes are TRBV18 and TRBJ1-5; 7 bases match TRBD1. This CDR3 contains 14 residues. V was clipped by 4 bases and J by 7 bases; unmatched bases: 7. Germline V lookup: CDR1 KGHSH, CDR2 LQKENI. The CDR3 reads CASSQMTGPQPQHF. The CDR3 DNA is TGTGCCAGCTCACAGATGACAGGGCCCCAGCCCCAGCATTTT.

V and J are TRBV3-1 (or the pseudogene TRBV3-2) and TRBJ2-2; 9 bases map to TRBD2. CDR3 length: 15 residues. Trimming took 4 bases from V and 5 from J; bases not matched to a gene: 5. Germline V gene lookup returns CDR1 LGHDT and CDR2 YNNKEL (reference sequence). This chain's CDR3 is CASSLSGSRTGELFF. As DNA, the CDR3 is TGTGCCAGCAGCCTTAGCGGGAGTAGGACCGGGGAGCTGTTTTTT.